The 3 T cell receptor beta chains below come from one sample, sequenced in a study of long-term antiretroviral therapy in people with HIV. This was the immunoSEQ v3.0 assay at survey level. Measured with immunoSEQ multiplex PCR; TCRdb has only the in-frame clones, and not every one. The data show approximately 29,000 clones, about nine tenths seen once. This material consisted of unsorted PBMCs, taken approximately 5.1 years after starting antiretroviral therapy. Receptors were obtained from a woman aged 40 to 50 with HIV.

This clone was recorded a few times. The V and J genes are TRBV4-1 and TRBJ1-1; D possibly corresponds to TRBD1 (5 bases). Per germline, CDR1 MGHRA and CDR2 YSYEKL. This CDR3 is built from 14 residues. V was cut by 4 bases and J by 4 bases, with 13 bases left in between. CDR3 region: CASSPQGSSTEAFF. In nucleotides, the CDR3 is TGCGCCAGCAGCCCGCAGGGTTCGAGCACTGAAGCTTTCTTT.

The CDR3 region is CASSRGGQNNQPQHF. CDR3 nucleotides: TGTGCCAGCAGCCGGGGGGGTCAGAACAATCAGCCCCAGCATTTT. This chain joins TRBV11-2 and TRBJ1-5, with TRBD1 as a possible D gene (5 bases). This CDR3 has 15 amino acids. V was pared by 5 bases and J by 3 bases, with 14 bases between. CDR1 and CDR2 from the germline V gene are SGHAT and FQNNGV.

This chain connects TRBV4-3 to TRBJ1-2, with TRBD1 matching over 7 bases. The CDR3 runs 17 residues. Losses at the gene ends were 1 base for V and 2 bases for J; bases not matched to a gene: 10. Germline CDR1 LGHNA, CDR2 YSLEER. The CDR3 nucleotides read TGCGCCAGCAGCCAAGGTTGGCTCACAGGGGAGAACTATGGCTACACCTTC. Residues: CASSQGWLTGENYGYTF.